This record looks at one TCR beta chain sequence and its context. The V end was cut by 3 bases, the J end by 2 bases, with 8 bases between. The CDR3 is 13 residues long. The entry originates in a study of control samples from healthy donors and cancer patients. The table came from immunoSEQ multiplex PCR; TCRdb's copy has only in-frame clones and leaves some out. The table records tens of thousands of clones, over 85% of them present only once. Sequenced: PBMCs. This chain links TRBV12-3 or TRBV12-4 with TRBJ2-7; D remains unclear. This clonotype was obtained from a man between 60 and 75 years old with colorectal cancer. DNA for the CDR3: TGTGCCAGCAGTTTTGGGCAAACCTACGAGCAGTACTTC. It encodes CASSFGQTYEQYF.